This record looks at one TCR beta chain sequence and its context. The antigen is not known. The V and J ends lost 1 base and 3 bases respectively, with 9 bases between them. The CDR3 has 15 residues. This sample is part of a study of T-cell memory formation after mild COVID-19. Study information: Most TCR clusters belonged to a single donor. Study-level findings and limits: The CD4+ clones that contracted clustered mainly within CM and EM, and the CD8+ clones concentrated in EMRA. There was no confirmation that second-wave clones peaking on day 37 were SARS-CoV-2 specific.

It was 5'RACE with constant-segment primers that produced the TCR alpha and TCR beta cDNA libraries, which carried sample barcodes and UMIs. TCRdb processed the 5' RACE reads anew with MiXCR; each CDR3 protein has one entry. The sample lists roughly 190,000 distinct CDR3 sequences, around 20% occurring once. The V call is TRBV12-3 or TRBV12-4, the J call TRBJ2-2, with D possibly being TRBD2 (6 bases). This TCR was recovered from an adult woman who had mild COVID-19 (a few samples of this study predate the infection). Cell type and time point are not known. The sample comprised PBMCs or a T cell subset sorted from them (not recorded which). CDR3 bases: TGTGCCAGCAGTTTAGAAGCGGGTTACACCGGGGAGCTGTTTTTT. Translating gives CASSLEAGYTGELFF.